The 27 T cell receptor beta chains reported below all come from one sample, sequenced in a study of cytomegalovirus exposure and HLA in healthy donors (dated by TCRdb to about 2017). Library preparation used the immunoSEQ multiplex PCR assay. A mixture of 60 forward primers for TCR Vbeta segments and 13 reverse primers for TCR Jbeta segments was used in the multiplex PCR. The clones in this table, taken by TCRdb from immuneACCESS, are in-frame only. Not every clone is retained; where verified, under half of the shortfall comes from an unresolved V gene, and the cause of the rest is unknown. The sample table holds roughly 200,000 clones, of which around 80% were seen once. The ten largest clonotypes hold under 0.8% of the sample. The sequencing sample was made of PBMCs. The receptors originated from a man aged 18 to 29 in good health and CMV-seronegative.

The V gene is TRBV11-2, the J gene TRBJ2-7; 9 bases map to TRBD1. The CDR3 sequence is 14 residues long. The V and J ends lost 5 bases and 6 bases, in that order; junction bases with no gene match: 8. Germline V lookup: CDR1 SGHAT, CDR2 FQNNGV. The CDR3 nucleotides read TGTGCCAGCAGCCGACCGGGACAGGGTGGCGAGCAGTACTTC. Amino acids: CASSRPGQGGEQYF. Full variable domain (remainder filled in from reference TRBV11-2 and TRBJ2-7): EAGVAQSPRYKIIEKRQSVAFWCNPISGHATLYWYQQILGQGPKLLIQFQNNGVVDDSQLPKDRFSAERLKGVDSTLKIQPAKLEDSAVYLCASSRPGQGGEQYFGPGTRLTVT.

This rearrangement joins TRBV15 to TRBJ2-7; a weak D match, TRBD1 (6 bases). CDR3 size: 14 residues. Germline V gene lookup returns CDR1 LNHNV and CDR2 YYDKDF (reference sequence). Trimming removed 0 bases at V and 4 bases at J, with 10 bases between. The CDR3 DNA reads as TGTGCCACCAGCAGAGAGGCAGGGGCTTACGAGCAGTACTTC. Translating it yields CATSREAGAYEQYF.

This sequence joins TRBV5-1 and TRBJ2-1; tentative D call: TRBD2 (6 bases). The CDR3 runs to 15 residues. Trimming removed 3 bases at V and 0 bases at J, with 10 bases between. Per germline, CDR1 SGHRS and CDR2 YFSETQ. The CDR3 here is CASSYDGSSYNEQFF. CDR3 bases: TGCGCCAGCAGCTACGACGGGAGCTCCTACAATGAGCAGTTCTTC.

The chain is built from TRBV18 and TRBJ2-1; D is perhaps TRBD2 (5 bases). Per germline, CDR1 KGHSH and CDR2 LQKENI. The CDR3 consists of 13 residues. V was trimmed by 6 bases and J by 5 bases, leaving 11 bases between them. The CDR3 loop reads CASSGADNNEQFF. In nucleotides, the CDR3 is TGTGCCAGCTCGGGAGCGGATAACAATGAGCAGTTCTTC.

This clone was recorded only once. One end of the junction varies from germline; a read error may be responsible. J is TRBJ2-7 and V is TRBV7-9; D not certain. The V gene's germline CDR1 is SEHNR and CDR2 FQNEAQ (reference sequence). There are 11 residues in the CDR3. The DNA for the CDR3 is TGTTCCAGCAGCTTATACGAGGAGCAGTACTTC. Protein product: CSSSLYEEQYF.

The chain recombines TRBV25-1 with TRBJ2-1; 9 positions match TRBD2. V trimming: 2 bases; J trimming: 4 bases; junction bases outside the gene matches: 6. In germline, CDR1 is MGHDK, CDR2 SYGVNS. This CDR3 comprises 16 residues. The CDR3, as DNA: TGTGCCAGCAGTGAACGAGGTAGCGGGAGTTACAATGAGCAGTTCTTC. This encodes CASSERGSGSYNEQFF.

The chain combines TRBV6-5 with TRBJ2-2; 7 positions agree with TRBD2. The germline gives CDR1 MNHEY, CDR2 SVGAGI. The CDR3 is 14 amino acids. V lost 7 bases, J lost 1 base, and 3 bases stayed unmatched. As DNA, the CDR3 is TGTGCCAGCAATTTAGCGGGGAACACCGGGGAGCTGTTTTTT. This encodes CASNLAGNTGELFF.

The chain has TRBV4-1 and TRBJ1-1; no firm D call. CDR1 MGHRA and CDR2 YSYEKL come from the germline V gene. V shed 4 bases and J shed 4 bases, with 10 bases lying between them. This CDR3 has 13 amino acids. The CDR3 bases are TGCGCCAGCAGCCGCGGCCCTGGCACTGAAGCTTTCTTT. It translates to CASSRGPGTEAFF.

This chain joins TRBV7-9 and TRBJ2-3; 11 bases map to TRBD2. Per the germline V gene, CDR1 is SEHNR and CDR2 is FQNEAQ (reference sequence). The junction had 10 bases not matched to a gene; V was cut back by 0 bases and J by 2 bases. The CDR3 contains 19 residues. CDR3 loop: CASSLASSGRPSPTDTQYF. The CDR3 nucleotides are TGTGCCAGCAGCTTAGCGTCTAGCGGGAGGCCCTCCCCCACAGATACGCAGTATTTT.

A few counts support this clone. This chain links TRBV28 with TRBJ2-3, with TRBD2 as a possible D gene (6 bases). Trimming took off 4 bases at V and 0 bases at J, with 11 bases between the two ends. Germline V lookup: CDR1 MDHEN, CDR2 SYDVKM. The CDR3 runs 15 residues. In DNA, the CDR3 is TGTGCCAGCAGTTCCCCTGCGGGGAGCACAGATACGCAGTATTTT. This sequence encodes CASSSPAGSTDTQYF.

This chain joins TRBV4-2 and TRBJ2-7, with D possibly being TRBD2 (6 bases). This CDR3 has 16 residues. The germline gives CDR1 LGHNA, CDR2 YNFKEQ. V shed 1 base and J shed 10 bases, with 23 bases lying between them. The CDR3 DNA reads TGTGCCAGCAGCCAAGGGGGCCCGGGACTTCTAGTGCCCCAGTACTTC. Its translation is CASSQGGPGLLVPQYF.

The gene calls are TRBV11-2 and TRBJ2-7; possibly TRBD1 for D (6 bases). The CDR3 runs 15 residues. V was shortened by 6 bases and J by 2 bases, with 17 bases between the two germline ends. Germline-derived CDR1 and CDR2 are SGHAT and FQNNGV. This CDR3 reads CASRSRAGETYEQYF. CDR3 DNA sequence: TGTGCCAGCAGGTCACGGGCAGGGGAAACCTACGAGCAGTACTTC. Full variable domain (remainder filled in from reference TRBV11-2 and TRBJ2-7): EAGVAQSPRYKIIEKRQSVAFWCNPISGHATLYWYQQILGQGPKLLIQFQNNGVVDDSQLPKDRFSAERLKGVDSTLKIQPAKLEDSAVYLCASRSRAGETYEQYFGPGTRLTVT.

The gene calls are TRBV7-9 and TRBJ1-1; D remains ambiguous. Germline V gives CDR1 SEHNR, CDR2 FQNEAQ (reference sequence). This CDR3 spans 15 amino acids. The V and J ends lost 1 base and 3 bases respectively, with 12 bases between them. DNA for the CDR3: TGTGCCAGCAGCTTAGGGGCGCGGGTGGACACTGAAGCTTTCTTT. Translated, it gives CASSLGARVDTEAFF.

V gene TRBV10-3 combines with J gene TRBJ2-5, with 11 bases aligning to TRBD2. The end of the DNA fits TRBJ2-7 better, so the J call may be wrong. The CDR3 has 18 residues. In germline, CDR1 is ENHRY, CDR2 SYGVKD. The CDR3 protein is CAISESIGTSGSSYEQYF. The CDR3 nucleotides read TGTGCCATCAGTGAGTCGATTGGGACTAGCGGTAGCTCCTACGAGCAGTACTTC.

V usage is TRBV30 and J usage is TRBJ1-5, with D possibly matching TRBD1 (5 bases). V lost 3 bases to trimming and J lost 6 bases, with 12 bases between them. The CDR3 has 13 residues. The germline V gene encodes CDR1 GTSNPN and CDR2 SVGIG (reference sequence). The CDR3 loop is CAWSGQGGQPQHF. CDR3 sequence (DNA): TGTGCCTGGAGCGGGCAGGGTGGTCAGCCCCAGCATTTT. Full variable domain (rest looked up from reference TRBV30 and TRBJ1-5): SQTIHQWPATLVQPVGSPLSLECTVEGTSNPNLYWYRQAAGRGLQLLFYSVGIGQISSEVPQNLSASRPQDRQFILSSKKLLLSDSGFYLCAWSGQGGQPQHFGDGTRLSIL.

This clone is a singleton in its sample. This chain links TRBV28 with TRBJ1-5, with TRBD1 identical over 8 bases. Germline-derived CDR1 and CDR2 are MDHEN and SYDVKM. The junction had 11 bases not matched to a gene; V was cut back by 5 bases and J by 5 bases. The CDR3 covers 16 residues. As DNA, the CDR3 is TGTGCCAGCAGTCCGCGGGCCAGGGGGCAGGATCAGCCCCAGCATTTT. Its protein is CASSPRARGQDQPQHF.

The gene calls are TRBV5-1 and TRBJ1-1; possible D gene TRBD1, 6 bases. This CDR3 is 15 amino acids long. CDR1 SGHRS and CDR2 YFSETQ come from the germline V gene. With 4 bases removed from V and 5 bases from J, the gap between germline ends came to 18 bases. This CDR3 reads CASSPLQGVGTEAFF. CDR3 DNA sequence: TGCGCCAGCAGCCCCCTACAGGGAGTGGGAACTGAAGCTTTCTTT. The entire variable domain, with the rest obtained from reference TRBV5-1 and TRBJ1-1, is as follows: KAGVTQTPRYLIKTRGQQVTLSCSPISGHRSVSWYQQTPGQGLQFLFEYFSETQRNKGNFPGRFSGRQFSNSRSEMNVSTLELGDSALYLCASSPLQGVGTEAFFGQGTRLTVV.

CDR3: CASSHELAKFYEQYF. For the CDR3, the DNA is TGTGCCAGCAGCCACGAACTAGCGAAGTTCTACGAGCAGTACTTC. The rearrangement joins TRBV14 to TRBJ2-7; the match to TRBD2 covers 7 bases. The CDR3 runs 15 residues. The J segment lost 3 bases and the V segment lost 3 bases, leaving 8 bases of the junction unmatched. CDR1 is SGHDN, CDR2 FVKESK, per germline.

The chain recombines TRBV27 with TRBJ2-1; possible D gene TRBD1, 7 bases. Germline V gene lookup returns CDR1 MNHEY and CDR2 SMNVEV (reference sequence). V gave up 2 bases and J gave up 1 base, with 12 bases separating them. CDR3 length: 16 residues. CDR3 in amino acids: CASSLQGGLSYNEQFF. The CDR3 nucleotides read TGTGCCAGCAGTTTACAGGGGGGATTGTCCTACAATGAGCAGTTCTTC.

The chain employs TRBV5-1 and TRBJ2-5; D gene uncertain. The J call may be in error: the DNA end matches TRBJ2-7 better. Looked up from germline, CDR1 is SGHRS and CDR2 is YFSETQ. This CDR3 spans 13 amino acids. CDR3 loop: CASSLTPSYEQYF. The CDR3 coding sequence is TGCGCCAGCAGCCTGACTCCGTCCTACGAGCAGTACTTC.

This rearrangement joins TRBV2 to TRBJ2-1; 10 positions agree with TRBD2. The length of the CDR3 is 15 residues. Germline V gene sequence: CDR1 SNHLY, CDR2 FYNNEI. The V gene end was trimmed by 6 bases and the J gene end by 1 base; junction bases not matched to a gene: 3. CDR3 sequence: CASRKTSGSYNEQFF. The CDR3 DNA reads as TGTGCCAGCAGGAAGACTAGCGGGTCCTACAATGAGCAGTTCTTC.

V is TRBV28 and J is TRBJ2-7; 7 bases agree with TRBD1. Germline trimming cut 6 bases from V and 0 bases from J; bases unmatched to any gene: 8. The CDR3 covers 15 residues. Per the germline V gene, CDR1 is MDHEN and CDR2 is SYDVKM. This CDR3 is CASRAQGSFSYEQYF. Here the CDR3 DNA reads TGTGCCAGCAGAGCACAGGGGTCCTTCTCCTACGAGCAGTACTTC.

This clone was detected only once. CDR3 loop: CSVELAGEIRQFF. The CDR3 DNA is TGCAGCGTTGAGCTAGCGGGAGAGATAAGGCAGTTCTTC. The chain links TRBV29-1 to TRBJ2-1, with 10 bases fitting TRBD2. The CDR3 is 13 residues long. Germline CDR1 and CDR2: SQVTM and ANQGSEA. The V segment lost 3 bases and the J segment 12 bases; nucleotides outside the gene matches: 8.

V is TRBV7-9 and J is TRBJ1-4; tentative D call: TRBD1 (6 bases). Trimming left V 4 bases short and J 0 bases short, with 18 bases between. CDR1 is SEHNR and CDR2 is FQNEAQ in the germline V gene (reference sequence). The CDR3 extends over 18 amino acids. CDR3 in amino acids: CASSSKIGGPATNEKLFF. The CDR3 bases are TGTGCCAGCAGCTCCAAAATCGGGGGGCCTGCAACTAATGAAAAACTGTTTTTT.

The chain couples TRBV5-1 to TRBJ1-4; no clear D. Looked up from germline, CDR1 is SGHRS and CDR2 is YFSETQ. Deletions cut 0 bases from V and 0 bases from J, with 6 bases between. This CDR3 comprises 15 residues. CDR3 DNA sequence: TGCGCCAGCAGCTTGGCCCCGGCAACTAATGAAAAACTGTTTTTT. It specifies CASSLAPATNEKLFF. Using reference TRBV5-1 and TRBJ1-4 for the parts outside the CDR3, the full variable domain is KAGVTQTPRYLIKTRGQQVTLSCSPISGHRSVSWYQQTPGQGLQFLFEYFSETQRNKGNFPGRFSGRQFSNSRSEMNVSTLELGDSALYLCASSLAPATNEKLFFGSGTQLSVL.

The chain is built from TRBV28 and TRBJ1-1; 8 bases are a match to TRBD1. V was clipped by 7 bases and J by 0 bases; unmatched bases: 10. Germline CDR1 is MDHEN and CDR2 is SYDVKM. This CDR3 is 16 amino acids long. The CDR3 here is CASTPTGVRVNTEAFF. The CDR3 DNA sequence: TGTGCCAGCACCCCGACAGGGGTGCGGGTGAACACTGAAGCTTTCTTT.

This clone has only one observation. The rearrangement joins TRBV19 to TRBJ1-6; D is unclear. Germline V gene data show CDR1 as LNHDA and CDR2 as SQIVND (reference sequence). The CDR3 sequence is 19 residues long. V was pared by 8 bases and J by 3 bases, with 26 bases between. The CDR3 loop is CASAGRVERSPIYNSPLHF. In DNA, the CDR3 is TGTGCCAGTGCGGGGAGAGTAGAGCGGAGTCCCATCTATAATTCACCCCTCCACTTT.